This T cell receptor (beta chain) appears in the sequencing data of a study of OX40 agonist ivuxolimab in advanced cancers. Study summary: Ivuxolimab doses were 0.01, 0.1, 0.3, 1.5, 3 or 10 mg/kg every 2 weeks. In three patients, partial responses were observed, one with hepatocellular carcinoma and two with cutaneous melanoma.

Sequenced by immunoSEQ multiplex PCR; TCRdb stores in-frame clones only, minus some. The sample consists of fewer than 40,000 clones, roughly 84% of them appearing once. V was shortened by 8 bases and J by 7 bases, with 8 bases between the two germline ends. In germline, CDR1 is SNHLY, CDR2 FYNNEI. The CDR3 totals 10 residues. The sample was CD4+ or CD8+ T cells sorted from blood, taken in a trial of the OX40 agonist ivuxolimab. The gene calls are TRBV2 and TRBJ1-2; D possibly corresponds to TRBD1 (5 bases). This sequence was found in an adult with an advanced solid tumor such as melanoma, head and neck, liver or kidney cancer. As DNA, the CDR3 is TGTGCCAGCGGGGCGTTTGGCTACACCTTC. Amino acids: CASGAFGYTF.